This TCR beta chain stems from a study of blood T cell repertoires in COVID-19. Study in general: T cells, B-cell-depleted T cells, or PBMCs provided the cDNA or gDNA that served as material.

Participants had their cohort set by participant-reported clinical history. CDR3 size: 12 residues. Germline CDR1 MNHEY, CDR2 SVGAGI. Trimming left V 6 bases short and J 5 bases short, with 10 bases between. TCRdb's copy holds only in-frame clones and misses some; the assay was immunoSEQ multiplex PCR. This sample has approximately 330,000 clones, with under 90% found just once. V and J are TRBV6-5 and TRBJ2-5; D unresolved. The sample taken for sequencing was PBMCs or T cells enriched from blood (not recorded which). The clonotype originates from a woman aged 30 to 39 who had recovered from COVID-19. CDR3 DNA: TGTGCCAGCAGCTCAGGTGTGGAGACCCAGTACTTC. Encoded protein: CASSSGVETQYF.